Described below is a single T cell receptor beta chain sequence and its context. Its antigen remains unidentified. This entry comes from a study of shared clonotypes between healthy human individuals. Whole-study context: Per donor, CD8 memory used one plate, CD8 naive used two, CD4 memory used three and CD4 naive used three. Overall study results and limits: Non-shared clonotypes had lower generation probabilities than those shared by all four donors. With four donors compared, around 4.7% of naive CD4 clonotypes were shared.

A deep-level run was used for the assay. The table came from immunoSEQ multiplex PCR; TCRdb's copy has only in-frame clones and leaves some out. The sample carries 2 million to 2.5 million clones, around 93% recorded once. V lost 1 base and J lost 4; bases outside the gene matches: 9. This CDR3 has 17 amino acids. The germline V gene has CDR1 MGHRA and CDR2 YSYEKL. CD45RO-negative CD8 cells positively selected for CCR7 made up the naive population, which excluded terminally differentiated effector memory CD45RA+ cells. V is TRBV4-1 and J is TRBJ1-2, with 10 bases lining up with TRBD1. The specimen was naive CD8+ T cells from PBMCs. The sequence derives from a man younger than 35 in good health. Some clones in this sample may be carry-over from other donors' samples. CDR3 loop: CASSQGRQGAAGYGYTF. Written as DNA, the CDR3 is TGCGCCAGCAGCCAAGGAAGACAGGGGGCCGCGGGCTATGGCTACACCTTC.